A selection of T cell receptor beta chains follows, all from one sample in a study of early T cells in non-severe SARS-CoV-2 infection. TCRdb used MiXCR to reprocess the 5' RACE reads, holding one entry per CDR3 protein. The table has tens of thousands of distinct CDR3 sequences, around 5.8% seen once; the top ten hold 5.2%. The sequenced material came from whole blood. The source is an adult who was a healthcare worker with PCR-confirmed SARS-CoV-2 infection or an uninfected control (not recorded which). Each CDR3 is given with its conserved first and last residue. D genes are given only for firm matches. Not every row has a clone size; where given, it reads once, few, many or a size class.

TRBJ2-3 many TRBD2 TRBV20-1 TGCAGTGCTCCCCCCGGGGGGCGGGACGCGGGAGGAAGGACAGATACGCAGTATTTT CSAPPGGRDAGGRTDTQYF
TRBJ2-5 many - TRBV18 TGTGCCAGCTCACCGGAAGTGTTGGAGACCCAGTACTTC CASSPEVLETQYF
TRBJ2-2 - - TRBV5-1 TGCGCCAGCAGCTCACAACACACCGGGGAGCTGTTTTTT CASSSQHTGELFF
TRBJ2-1 many - TRBV18 TGTGCCAGCTCACCACGCCCCAATGAGCAGTTCTTC CASSPRPNEQFF
TRBJ1-1 - - TRBV12-3/TRBV12-4 TGTGCCAGCAGCCCGAGGGGAGAAACTGAAGCTTTCTTT CASSPRGETEAFF
TRBJ2-5 many TRBD1 TRBV18 TGTGCCAGCTCGTCGGGACAGGGGGCGAGAGAGACCCAGTACTTC CASSSGQGARETQYF
TRBJ1-1 many - TRBV29-1 TGCAGCGTTGAAGATCCCACAGGGCTGTTAGGGAACACTGAAGCTTTCTTT CSVEDPTGLLGNTEAFF
TRBJ2-5 many - TRBV9 TGTGCCAGCAGTCAGACAGGTCGAGCAGAAACCCAGTACTTC CASSQTGRAETQYF
TRBJ1-2 few - TRBV4-2 TGTGCCAGCAGCCAACGCCGCCAGGGGTTCAACTATGGCTACACCTTC CASSQRRQGFNYGYTF
TRBJ2-7 many TRBD2 TRBV6-5 TGTGCCAGCAGTTACAGGCGGGAGAACTACGAGCAGTACTTC CASSYRRENYEQYF
TRBJ2-1 many - TRBV15 TGTGCCACCAGCAGAGTAGGGCGGTCAAGCTCCTACAATGAGCAGTTCTTC CATSRVGRSSSYNEQFF
TRBJ1-1 many TRBD1 TRBV18 TGTGCCAGCTCACGCGGACAGGGGAACACTGAAGCTTTCTTT CASSRGQGNTEAFF
TRBJ2-2 many - TRBV6-2/TRBV6-3 TGTGCCAGCAGTTACTCAGTCGGGGCGGGGAGAGACACCGGGGAGCTGTTTTTT CASSYSVGAGRDTGELFF
TRBJ1-1 many - TRBV6-1 TGTGCCAGCAGGTTTACAGGGCTGAACACTGAAGCTTTCTTT CASRFTGLNTEAFF
TRBJ1-3 many TRBD1 TRBV30 TGTGCCTGGAGGGACAGGGCCCGAGGAAACACCATATATTTT CAWRDRARGNTIYF
TRBJ1-1 - - TRBV18 TGTGTCAGCTCACGTGACAGCACTGAAGCTTTCTTT CVSSRDSTEAFF
TRBJ1-6 - - TRBV2 TGTGCCAGCAGATCGACAGACTATAATTCACCCCTCCACTTT CASRSTDYNSPLHF
TRBJ1-6 many TRBD1 TRBV30 TGTGCCTGGAGTGCTGGACAGGGACGTAATTCACCCCTCCACTTT CAWSAGQGRNSPLHF
TRBJ2-2 - - TRBV11-2 TGTGCCAGCAGCTATAACACCGGGGAGCTGTTTTTT CASSYNTGELFF
TRBJ2-5 many - TRBV4-2 TGTGCCAGCAGCCCGCTAAAGGACACCCAGGGGCAAGAGACCCAGTACTTC CASSPLKDTQGQETQYF
TRBJ2-3 - - TRBV7-8 TGTGCCAGCATAAAACAAGGGCCGGGAACAGATACGCAGTATTTT CASIKQGPGTDTQYF
TRBJ2-7 many TRBD2 TRBV19 TGTGCCAGTAGTCCGCTGACTAGCGGGGGCCCAATGAGCTACGAGCAGTACTTC CASSPLTSGGPMSYEQYF
TRBJ1-2 - - TRBV4-2 TGTGCCAGCAGCCAAAGAATTGGCTCGAGAGACAGTAACTATGGCTACACCTTC CASSQRIGSRDSNYGYTF
TRBJ2-7 many - TRBV5-1 TGCGCCAGCAGCAATTTGGGGGCCTACGAGCAGTACTTC CASSNLGAYEQYF
TRBJ1-1 many - TRBV12-3/TRBV12-4 TGTGCCAGCACTTCTGGTTGGGAAGCTTTCTTT CASTSGWEAFF
TRBJ2-2 many - TRBV29-1 TGCAGCGTTAGCCGGGGGTTAGACACCGGGGAGCTGTTTTTT CSVSRGLDTGELFF
TRBJ1-1 many - TRBV18 TGTGCCAGCTATGGGAGGGCGAACACTGAAGCTTTCTTT CASYGRANTEAFF
TRBJ2-1 few TRBD2 TRBV12-3/TRBV12-4 TGTGCCAGCCGGAAGACTAGCGGGAGAGAGGGTGAGCAGTTCTTC CASRKTSGREGEQFF
TRBJ2-5 many - TRBV20-1 TGCAGTGCTAGAGGGAGGGGAGAGACCCAGTACTTC CSARGRGETQYF
TRBJ2-5 many - TRBV3-1 TGTGCCAGCAGCCCCCGGACAGATAAAGAGACCCAGTACTTC CASSPRTDKETQYF
TRBJ1-6 many - TRBV4-2 TGTGCCAGCAGCCAAGATCGCAAAGCATCGGGGTCACCCCTCCACTTT CASSQDRKASGSPLHF
TRBJ2-4 many - TRBV5-1 TGCGCCAGCACCAGCTTGGAGGGGGTCAAAAACATTCAGTACTTC CASTSLEGVKNIQYF
TRBJ2-1 many - TRBV28 TGTGCCAGCAGTCCACCAGGGTTTCGGTCCTACAATGAGCAGTTCTTC CASSPPGFRSYNEQFF
TRBJ1-1 many - TRBV20-1 TGCAGTGCTAGAGATCGATACGGAGGGGGCACTGAAGCTTTCTTT CSARDRYGGGTEAFF
TRBJ1-6 many TRBD1 TRBV7-8 TGTGCCAGCAACCCCTTTGGACAGGGGGGCTCACCCCTCCACTTT CASNPFGQGGSPLHF
TRBJ2-2 - - TRBV7-9 TGTGCCAGCCCGGGTCGCCCGAACACCGGGGAGCTGTTTTTT CASPGRPNTGELFF
TRBJ2-5 many - TRBV10-3 TGTGCCATCAGTGAGTCGGGGACATACCAAGAGACCCAGTACTTC CAISESGTYQETQYF
TRBJ1-2 many - TRBV6-5 TGTGCCAGCAGTTACTCCAGGGGTCACTATGGCTACACCTTC CASSYSRGHYGYTF
TRBJ1-2 - - TRBV12-3/TRBV12-4 TGTGCCAGCAGTTTAAATCTTTGGGACACTAGCTACACCTTC CASSLNLWDTSYTF
TRBJ1-2 many - TRBV11-2 TGTGCCAGCAGCTTAGATCGGAGGATCGTCTATGGCTACACCTTC CASSLDRRIVYGYTF